This T cell receptor (beta chain) was found in a study of CD8+ T cells in alopecia areata. Overall study context: For 6 to 18 months, tofacitinib was taken, and 6 months off drug followed. Study-level findings and limits: Higher clonality and more expanded CD8+ clones appeared in lesional than normal scalp.

Extraction of RNA preceded its reverse transcription into cDNA, which served as the sequencing template. Data came from immunoSEQ multiplex PCR; TCRdb stores just in-frame clones and leaves some out. The table shows a few hundred thousand clones, with around 67% occurring only once. The V gene end was trimmed by 6 bases and the J gene end by 5 bases; junction bases not matched to a gene: 7. CDR3 length: 14 residues. Germline V gene lookup returns CDR1 MNHNS and CDR2 SASEGT. This clone came up a few times. What it recognizes is unknown. The chain is built from TRBV6-1 and TRBJ2-5; 9 bases map to TRBD1. This clonotype was sampled from a human donor with alopecia areata. This specimen consisted of CD4+ T cells sorted from blood, obtained at week 0. CDR3 nucleotides: TGTGCCAGCAGCGGGGACAGGGAGTTGGAGACCCAGTACTTC. Protein: CASSGDRELETQYF.